A selection of T cell receptor beta chains follows, all from one sample in a study of CD8 T cells in Susac syndrome. TCRdb passed the immunoSEQ multiplex PCR reads through MiXCR, listing each CDR3 protein once. The table includes fewer than 200,000 distinct CDR3 sequences, about 94% detected once. The sequencing input was CD4+ T cells from PBMCs. All receptors come from a human donor in good health. The CDR3 runs from the conserved cysteine through the conserved F or W. The D gene is left open where the match is weak. Only some rows state a clone size, as once, few, many or a class for expanded clones.

d_call j_call clone_size cdr3_length v_call cdr3_nt cdr3_aa
NA TRBJ1-2 NA 13 TRBV29-1 TGCAGCGGTGAGGTAACAGGGTCTCATGGCTACACCTTC CSGEVTGSHGYTF
TRBD1 TRBJ1-5 NA 15 TRBV6-6 TGTGCCAGCCTGGGGGGACAGGGCGCCCATCAGCCCCAGCATTTT CASLGGQGAHQPQHF
NA TRBJ2-3 NA 14 TRBV5-1 TGCGCCAGCAGCTTGATCGACTCCACAGATACGCAGTATTTT CASSLIDSTDTQYF
NA TRBJ1-3 NA 14 TRBV4-2 TGTGCCAGCAGCCAAGACTCGGGAAGAAACACCATATATTTT CASSQDSGRNTIYF
TRBD1 TRBJ1-2 NA 16 TRBV6-2/TRBV6-3 TGTGCCAGCAGACGAGGCATAGGGGGCGACCGGTATGGCTACACCTTC CASRRGIGGDRYGYTF
NA TRBJ1-1 NA 11 TRBV12-3/TRBV12-4 TGTGCCAGCGGACGCTACACTGAAGCTTTCTTT CASGRYTEAFF
NA TRBJ1-1 NA 17 TRBV19 TGTGCCAGTAGGCCCGGACAGACCCTTATCGGGAACACTGAAGCTTTCTTT CASRPGQTLIGNTEAFF
NA TRBJ1-6 NA 13 TRBV12-3/TRBV12-4 TGTGCCAGCAAAGTCGACACCGATTCACCCCTCCACTTT CASKVDTDSPLHF
NA TRBJ1-1 NA 14 TRBV7-3 TGTGCCAGCAGCCCCGATGCGTTGGGGGGTGAAGCTTTCTTT CASSPDALGGEAFF
NA TRBJ1-1 NA 14 TRBV7-8 TGTGCCAGCAGCTTATCGTCTGGTGCTCTTGAAGCTTTCTTT CASSLSSGALEAFF
NA TRBJ1-6 NA 14 TRBV7-9 TGTGCCAGCAGCTCGGATCCCTATAATTCACCCCTCCACTTT CASSSDPYNSPLHF
NA TRBJ2-7 NA 11 TRBV2 TGTGCCAGCTGCGATTTCTACGAGCAGTACTTC CASCDFYEQYF
TRBD1 TRBJ2-1 once 13 TRBV10-3 TGTGCCATCAGGGGGACAGGGGTCAATGAGCAGTTCTTC CAIRGTGVNEQFF
NA TRBJ2-7 NA 13 TRBV5-1 TGCGCCAGCAGCTTGGCCGCCGGCTACGAGCAGTACTTC CASSLAAGYEQYF
NA TRBJ2-3 NA 13 TRBV7-2 TGTGCCAGCAGCTCCCTTCACACAGATACGCAGTATTTT CASSSLHTDTQYF
NA TRBJ1-4 NA 10 TRBV29-1 TGCAGCGTCTATAATGAAAAACTGTTTTTT CSVYNEKLFF
NA TRBJ2-3 NA 14 TRBV5-8 TGTGCCAGCAGCTTAGGTGGGGTAGGGGATACGCAGTATTTT CASSLGGVGDTQYF
NA TRBJ2-2 NA 14 TRBV5-1 TGCGCCAGCAGCAGAGGGGGGCAGACCGGGGAGCTGCTTTTT CASSRGGQTGELLF
TRBD1 TRBJ1-1 NA 15 TRBV5-1 TGCGCCAGCAGCCTTTACAGACAGGGGGGGTCTGAAGCTTTCTTT CASSLYRQGGSEAFF
NA TRBJ1-1 NA 13 TRBV7-9 TGTGCCAGCAGCCAGGCGGGGGGAACTGAAGCTTTCTTT CASSQAGGTEAFF
NA TRBJ2-1 NA 16 TRBV14 TGTGCCAGCAGCCGCGGCGGGACAGTTTCCTACAATGAGCAGTTCTTC CASSRGGTVSYNEQFF
NA TRBJ2-7 NA 14 TRBV29-1 TGCAGCGCTTCGCGGGACCCCTCCTCCTACGAGCAGTACTTC CSASRDPSSYEQYF
TRBD1 TRBJ2-3 NA 15 TRBV12-3/TRBV12-4 TGTGCCAGCAGCACGGGACAGGGGGCGGCAGATACGCAGTATTTT CASSTGQGAADTQYF
TRBD1 TRBJ1-1 NA 12 TRBV2 TGTGCCAGCAGGACAGGGCCCACTGAAGCTTTCTTT CASRTGPTEAFF
TRBD2 TRBJ2-3 NA 14 TRBV7-9 TGTGCCAGCAGCTCGCGGGGGGTCCCAGATACGCAGTATTTT CASSSRGVPDTQYF
NA TRBJ2-3 NA 15 TRBV6-2/TRBV6-3 TGTGCCAGCAGACCATTCAGGGTCGGTACAGATACGCAGTATTTT CASRPFRVGTDTQYF
TRBD1 TRBJ2-6 NA 19 TRBV4-2 TGTGCCAGCAGCCAAGATCCATGGACAGGGATCTCTGGGGCCAACGTCCTGACTTTC CASSQDPWTGISGANVLTF